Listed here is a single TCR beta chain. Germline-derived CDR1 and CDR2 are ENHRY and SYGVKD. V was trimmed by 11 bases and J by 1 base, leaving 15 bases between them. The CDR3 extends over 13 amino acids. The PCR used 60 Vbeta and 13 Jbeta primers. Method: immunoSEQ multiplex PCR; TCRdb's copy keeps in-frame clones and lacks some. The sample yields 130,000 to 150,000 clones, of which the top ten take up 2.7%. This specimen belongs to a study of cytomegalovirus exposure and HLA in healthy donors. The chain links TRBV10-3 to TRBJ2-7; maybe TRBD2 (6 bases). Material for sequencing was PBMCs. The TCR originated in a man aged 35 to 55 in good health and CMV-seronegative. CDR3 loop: CAVGGVPSYEQYF. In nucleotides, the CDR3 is TGTGCCGTAGGCGGGGTGCCATCCTACGAGCAGTACTTC.